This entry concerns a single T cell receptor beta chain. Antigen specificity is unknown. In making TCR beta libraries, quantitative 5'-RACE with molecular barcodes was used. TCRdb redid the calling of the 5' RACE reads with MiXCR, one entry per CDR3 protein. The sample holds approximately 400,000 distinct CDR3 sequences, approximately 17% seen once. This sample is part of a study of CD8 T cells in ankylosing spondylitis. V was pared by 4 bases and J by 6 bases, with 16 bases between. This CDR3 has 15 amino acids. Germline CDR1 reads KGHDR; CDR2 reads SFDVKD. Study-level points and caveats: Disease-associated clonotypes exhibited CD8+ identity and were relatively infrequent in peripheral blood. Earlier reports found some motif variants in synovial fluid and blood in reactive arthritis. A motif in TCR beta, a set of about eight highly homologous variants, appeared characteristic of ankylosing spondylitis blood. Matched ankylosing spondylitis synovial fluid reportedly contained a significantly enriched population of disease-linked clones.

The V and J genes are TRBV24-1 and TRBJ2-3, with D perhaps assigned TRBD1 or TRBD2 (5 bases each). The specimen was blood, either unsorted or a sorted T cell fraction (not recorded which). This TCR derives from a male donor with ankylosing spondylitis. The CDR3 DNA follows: TGTGCCACCAGTGACGCATCCCCGGGACGGGATACGCAGTATTTT. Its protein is CATSDASPGRDTQYF.